These 5 T cell receptor beta chains were all obtained from the same sample, sequenced in a study of healthy donors' naive CD4 and CD8 T cells. Each TCR library used 500 ng of total RNA and a linear amplification protocol. Each CDR3 protein gets one entry after TCRdb re-called the reads with MiXCR. Counted here are around 180,000 distinct CDR3 sequences, over 60% occurring once; the ten biggest clones make up 2.3%. Sequencing used naive CD4+ and CD8+ T cells sorted from blood, pooled from several donors. These receptors were taken from a pool of human donors in good health; the sample pools cells from several healthy donors.

V gene TRBV29-1 combines with J gene TRBJ2-7; 7 bases line up with TRBD1. J lost 3 bases, V lost 7 bases, and 9 bases had no gene match. The CDR3 spans 13 residues. Germline CDR1 SQVTM, CDR2 ANQGSEA. The CDR3 region is CSGGTAKSYEQYF. The CDR3 DNA follows: TGCAGCGGTGGGACAGCCAAAAGCTACGAGCAGTACTTC.

This clonotype came up a few times. V and J are TRBV19 and TRBJ1-5, with unresolved D. The germline V gene encodes CDR1 LNHDA and CDR2 SQIVND (reference sequence). The V end was cut by 2 bases, the J end by 7 bases, with 6 bases between. The CDR3 extends over 12 amino acids. Here the CDR3 DNA reads TGTGCCAGTAGTATAAGGCCCCAGCCCCAGCATTTT. It specifies CASSIRPQPQHF.

CDR3 in DNA: TGCAGCTTCCTACGGGACTCCGGAGGGCAGTTCTTC. It yields the protein CSFLRDSGGQFF. This chain links TRBV29-1 with TRBJ2-1, with D possibly matching TRBD2 (6 bases). Germline values: CDR1 SQVTM, CDR2 ANQGSEA. Deletions cut 8 bases from V and 12 bases from J, with 20 bases between. There are 12 residues in the CDR3.

The chain combines TRBV29-1 with TRBJ2-7, with a weak D call TRBD2 (6 bases). The germline CDR1 and CDR2 sequences are SQVTM and ANQGSEA. The CDR3 runs 13 residues. V was cut by 6 bases and J by 0 bases, with 12 bases left in between. The chain's CDR3 is CSVFSGDSYEQYF. CDR3 in DNA: TGCAGCGTCTTTAGCGGCGACTCCTACGAGCAGTACTTC.

This chain links TRBV27 with TRBJ2-1; D possibly corresponds to TRBD2 (6 bases). Germline CDR1 is MNHEY and CDR2 is SMNVEV (reference sequence). V was shortened by 5 bases and J by 3 bases, with 11 bases between the two germline ends. CDR3 length equals 14 residues. CDR3 nucleotides: TGTGCCAGCAGTCCGGGGAGGCGCTACAATGAGCAGTTCTTC. It encodes CASSPGRRYNEQFF.